The clone carrying this T cell receptor (beta chain) was picked up many times. Looked up from germline, CDR1 is LNHNV and CDR2 is YYDKDF (reference sequence). The germline V and J ends were trimmed by 0 bases and 5 bases, with 8 bases remaining between them. This CDR3 has 14 residues. This entry comes from a study of blood T cell repertoires in COVID-19. At the level of the study: Acute-phase and convalescent COVID-19 samples originated in the United States, Italy and Spain. PBMCs, B-cell-depleted T cells, or T cells provided the cDNA or gDNA that made up the material.

Authors' data handling: Amplification of reference gene primers provided the estimated nucleated cell counts. Clones were read by immunoSEQ multiplex PCR, and TCRdb kept only the in-frame ones, dropping some. V and J calls and clone size are as listed in that table; D and trimming were resolved from the DNA. Altogether about 270,000 clones are present, about 87% being singletons, with the ten largest covering roughly 3.9%. The TCR originated in a man aged 55 to 69 who had recovered from COVID-19. This chain uses TRBV15 with TRBJ1-5; D uncertain. Sequencing was carried out using peripheral blood. CDR3 amino acids: CATSRDRRDQPQHF. The CDR3, as DNA: TGTGCCACCAGCAGAGACAGGCGAGATCAGCCCCAGCATTTT.